This T cell receptor (beta chain) was recovered during a study of long-term antiretroviral therapy in people with HIV. Study conclusions and caveats: Pre-ART clonal expansions dominated every time point's repertoire.

Survey-level immunoSEQ v3.0 assays were run. Sequencing set out to capture roughly 40,000-55,000 T-cell genomes per sample. Sequencing was performed with immunoSEQ multiplex PCR; in TCRdb, only in-frame clones are kept and a portion is missing. The data contain 30,000 to 35,000 clones, about four fifths of them singletons. Notes on this clone: Its antigen is as yet unknown.

Trimming removed 6 bases from V and 2 bases from J, with 8 bases in between. Germline V gives CDR1 MNHEY, CDR2 SVGAGI. The CDR3 runs 13 residues. The samples comprised roughly 0.95-10 million cryopreserved PBMC ahead of DNA extraction. The material sequenced was unsorted PBMCs, taken 1.9 years after starting antiretroviral therapy. This rearrangement joins TRBV6-5 to TRBJ2-1, with D hard to call. The sequence came from a man between 18 and 35 years old with HIV. CDR3 sequence: CASRPAPYNEQFF. CDR3 coding DNA: TGTGCCAGCAGGCCTGCACCCTACAATGAGCAGTTCTTC.